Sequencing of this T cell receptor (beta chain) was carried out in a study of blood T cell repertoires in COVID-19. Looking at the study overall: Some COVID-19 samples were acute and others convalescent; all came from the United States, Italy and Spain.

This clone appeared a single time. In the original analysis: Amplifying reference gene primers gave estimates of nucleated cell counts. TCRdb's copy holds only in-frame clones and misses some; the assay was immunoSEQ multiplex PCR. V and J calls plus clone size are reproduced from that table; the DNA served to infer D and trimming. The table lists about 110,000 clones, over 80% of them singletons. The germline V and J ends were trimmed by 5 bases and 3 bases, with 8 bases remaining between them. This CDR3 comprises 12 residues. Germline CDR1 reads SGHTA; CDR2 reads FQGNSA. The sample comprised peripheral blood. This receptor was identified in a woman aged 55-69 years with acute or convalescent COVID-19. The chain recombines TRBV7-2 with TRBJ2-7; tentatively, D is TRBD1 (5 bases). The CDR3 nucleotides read TGTGCCAGCAGCCCAACAGGCTACGAGCAGTACTTC. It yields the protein CASSPTGYEQYF.